One T cell receptor beta chain is described in this entry. TCRdb's copy holds only in-frame clones and misses some; the assay was immunoSEQ multiplex PCR. The sample has about 130,000 clones; roughly 94% are singletons. This record belongs to a study of control samples from healthy donors and cancer patients. The germline V gene has CDR1 SGHNT and CDR2 YYREEE (reference sequence). Trimming left V 1 base short and J 6 bases short, with 8 bases between. CDR3 length: 12 amino acids. Sequenced sample: PBMCs. This clonotype was sampled from a man aged 55 to 70 with colorectal cancer. The V and J genes are TRBV5-4 and TRBJ2-7, with D perhaps matching TRBD1 or TRBD2 (5 bases each). The CDR3: CASSLSGAEQYF. The CDR3 DNA sequence: TGTGCCAGCAGCTTGTCCGGGGCCGAGCAGTACTTC.